The 6 T cell receptor beta chains in this list originate from one sample, sequenced in a study of blood T cell repertoires in COVID-19 (dated by TCRdb to the early 2020s). Receptors were amplified or captured by the immunoSEQ multiplex PCR assay. The clones in this table, taken by TCRdb from immuneACCESS, are in-frame only. Not every clone is retained; where verified, under half of the shortfall comes from an unresolved V gene, and the cause of the rest is unknown. This sample has some 200,000 clones in its table, and roughly nine tenths of those were observed once. Jointly, the top ten make up approximately 11% of the sample. Sequenced input: peripheral blood. The receptor set was obtained from an older woman with COVID-19, enrolled during active disease.

V is TRBV25-1 and J is TRBJ2-5, with a tentative D call TRBD2 (6 bases). CDR3 length: 14 amino acids. CDR1 and CDR2 from the germline V gene are MGHDK and SYGVNS. V lost 6 bases and J 1 base, leaving 12 bases between the germline ends. The CDR3 reads CASSLRSGQETQYF. In nucleotides, the CDR3 is TGTGCCAGCAGCCTACGTAGCGGCCAAGAGACCCAGTACTTC.

CDR3 region: CASSPPPTGPGNTIYF. The CDR3 DNA sequence: TGTGCCAGCAGTCCACCCCCGACAGGACCTGGAAACACCATATATTTT. The rearrangement joins TRBV6-2 or TRBV6-3 to TRBJ1-3; D may be TRBD1 (6 bases). V shed 5 bases and J shed 2 bases, with 16 bases lying between them. The CDR3 contains 16 residues. Germline CDR1 reads MNHEY; CDR2 reads SVGEGT.

The chain joins TRBV7-9 to TRBJ1-2; possibly TRBD1 for D (5 bases). CDR3 length equals 13 residues. V lost 3 bases, J lost 8 bases, and 13 bases lay in between. Germline assignment: CDR1 SEHNR and CDR2 FQNEAQ (reference sequence). In DNA form, the CDR3 reads TGTGCCAGCAGCTTTGACAGTGTGTCAGGCTACACCTTC. It codes for CASSFDSVSGYTF.

This chain links TRBV5-4 with TRBJ2-5; the D gene is possibly TRBD2 (5 bases). Trimming pared 2 bases from V and 1 base from J, leaving 6 bases between. The CDR3 has 13 residues. The germline V gene has CDR1 SGHNT and CDR2 YYREEE (reference sequence). The CDR3 nucleotides read TGTGCCAGCAGCTTACGGGGCCAAGAGACCCAGTACTTC. This translates into CASSLRGQETQYF.

The rearrangement links TRBV5-1 to TRBJ2-3; D is perhaps TRBD2 (5 bases). The CDR3 length is 13 residues. CDR1 is SGHRS and CDR2 is YFSETQ in the germline V gene. Trimming shortened V by 7 bases and J by 4 bases, and 13 bases separated the two germline ends. The CDR3 is CASGTGGADTQYF. The CDR3 nucleotides read TGCGCCAGCGGAACCGGAGGCGCAGATACGCAGTATTTT.

This rearrangement joins TRBV5-4 to TRBJ2-7, with D perhaps TRBD2 (6 bases). Trimming stripped 6 bases from V and 1 base from J, with 11 bases between. Germline values: CDR1 SGHNT, CDR2 YYREEE (reference sequence). The length of the CDR3 is 13 residues. CDR3 sequence: CASNLGGSYEQYF. The CDR3, as DNA: TGTGCCAGCAATCTGGGGGGTTCCTACGAGCAGTACTTC.